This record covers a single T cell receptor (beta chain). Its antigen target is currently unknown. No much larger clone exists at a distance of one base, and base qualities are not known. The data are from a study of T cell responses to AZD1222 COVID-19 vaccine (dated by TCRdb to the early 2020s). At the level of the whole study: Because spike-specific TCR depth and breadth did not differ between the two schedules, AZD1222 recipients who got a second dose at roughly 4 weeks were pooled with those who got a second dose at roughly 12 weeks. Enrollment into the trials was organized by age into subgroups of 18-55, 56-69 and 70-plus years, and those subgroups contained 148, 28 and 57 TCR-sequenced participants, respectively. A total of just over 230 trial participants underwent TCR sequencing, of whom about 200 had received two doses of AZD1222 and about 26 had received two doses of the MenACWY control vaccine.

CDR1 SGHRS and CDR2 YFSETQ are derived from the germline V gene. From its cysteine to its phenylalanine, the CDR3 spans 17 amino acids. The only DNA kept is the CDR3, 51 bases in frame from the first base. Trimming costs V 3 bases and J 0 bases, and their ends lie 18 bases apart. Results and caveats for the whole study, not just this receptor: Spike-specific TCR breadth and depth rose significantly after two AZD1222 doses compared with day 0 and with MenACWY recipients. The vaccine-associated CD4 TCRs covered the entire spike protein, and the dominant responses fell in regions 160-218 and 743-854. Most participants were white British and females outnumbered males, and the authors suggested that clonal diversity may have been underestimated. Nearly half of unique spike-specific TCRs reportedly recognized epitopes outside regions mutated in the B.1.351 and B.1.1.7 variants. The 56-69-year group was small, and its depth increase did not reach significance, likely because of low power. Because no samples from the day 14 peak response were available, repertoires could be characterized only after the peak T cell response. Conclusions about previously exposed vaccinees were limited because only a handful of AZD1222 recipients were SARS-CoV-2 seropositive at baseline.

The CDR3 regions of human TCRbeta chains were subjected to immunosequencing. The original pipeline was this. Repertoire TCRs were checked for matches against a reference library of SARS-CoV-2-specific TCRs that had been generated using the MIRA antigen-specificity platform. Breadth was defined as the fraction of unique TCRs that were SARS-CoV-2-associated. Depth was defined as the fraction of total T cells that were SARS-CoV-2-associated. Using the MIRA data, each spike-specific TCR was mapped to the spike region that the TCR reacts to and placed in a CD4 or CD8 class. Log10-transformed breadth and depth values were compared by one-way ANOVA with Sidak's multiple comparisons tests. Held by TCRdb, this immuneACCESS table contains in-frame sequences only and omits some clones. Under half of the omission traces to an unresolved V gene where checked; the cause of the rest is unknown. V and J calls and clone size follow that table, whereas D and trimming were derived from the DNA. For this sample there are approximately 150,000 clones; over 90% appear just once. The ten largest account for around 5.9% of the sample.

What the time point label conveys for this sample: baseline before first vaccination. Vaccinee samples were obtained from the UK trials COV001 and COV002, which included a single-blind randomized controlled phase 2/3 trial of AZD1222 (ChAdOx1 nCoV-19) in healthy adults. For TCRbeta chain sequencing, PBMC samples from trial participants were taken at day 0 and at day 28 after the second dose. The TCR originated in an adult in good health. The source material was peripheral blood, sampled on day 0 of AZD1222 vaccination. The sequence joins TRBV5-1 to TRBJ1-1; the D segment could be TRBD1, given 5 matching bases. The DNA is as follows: TGCGCCAGCAGCTCCCATCCGGGGGGTCGATTGAACACTGAAGCTTTCTTT. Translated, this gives CASSSHPGGRLNTEAFF.